A selection of T cell receptor beta chains follows, all from one sample in a study of cytomegalovirus exposure and HLA in healthy donors. Produced via immunoSEQ multiplex PCR; TCRdb's table is partial and in-frame only. This table has around 170,000 clones, roughly 85% appearing once. The sequenced sample consisted of PBMCs. These receptors came from a woman in her 40s in good health and CMV-seronegative. The CDR3 runs from the conserved cysteine through the conserved F or W. The D gene is left open where the match is weak. The size of a clone is reported for some rows only, either as once, few or many, or as a class for expanded clones.

d_call clone_size j_call v_call cdr3_nt cdr3_aa
TRBD1 . TRBJ1-2 TRBV11-2 TGTGCCAGCAGCTTGGGACAGGGCCGGGGCTACACCTTC CASSLGQGRGYTF
. few TRBJ1-6 TRBV6-5 TGTGCCAGCAGTTACGGGGGGGATTCACCCCTCCACTTT CASSYGGDSPLHF
. . TRBJ1-5 TRBV28 TGTGCCAGCAGTTTAAGGGGGGGAGGCAATCAGCCCCAGCATTTT CASSLRGGGNQPQHF
. . TRBJ1-6 TRBV6-1 TGTGCCAGCAGTGAGGGACTCCGACAAGGCTCCTATAATTCACCCCTCCACTTT CASSEGLRQGSYNSPLHF
TRBD1 few TRBJ2-7 TRBV4-1 TGCGCCAGCAGCCAGAGGACAGGGGGGTTCTACGAGCAGTACTTC CASSQRTGGFYEQYF
TRBD1 . TRBJ1-2 TRBV27 TGTGCCAGCAGTCCATCCTACAGGGGTCGTGGCTACACCTTC CASSPSYRGRGYTF
TRBD1 . TRBJ2-2 TRBV19 TGTGCCAGTAATCCACCGGGACAGTTAAACACCGGGGAGCTGTTTTTT CASNPPGQLNTGELFF
. . TRBJ2-7 TRBV21-1 TGTGCCAGCACCCAATCTACAGGCCTTGGTTGGGAGCAGTACTTC CASTQSTGLGWEQYF
. . TRBJ2-7 TRBV10-3 TGTGCCATCAGAGGGAGACTCTCCTACGAGCAGTACTTC CAIRGRLSYEQYF
. . TRBJ2-1 TRBV9 TGTGCCAGCAGCGTCCTCGGGTTCTCCGACAATGAGCAGTTCTTC CASSVLGFSDNEQFF
. . TRBJ1-5 TRBV5-1 TGCGCCAGCAGCTTGGGGCCACAGAAGGCCCAGCATTTT CASSLGPQKAQHF
. . TRBJ2-5 TRBV6-5 TGTGCCAGCAGAGACACCCTACCGGAGACCCAGTACTTC CASRDTLPETQYF
. . TRBJ1-2 TRBV10-3 TGTGCCAGCTCGACAGATCCAAACTATGGCTACACCTTC CASSTDPNYGYTF
TRBD2 . TRBJ2-7 TRBV7-6 TGTGCCAGCAGCTTAGGGTCTAGCGGGGCCTACGAGCAGTACTTC CASSLGSSGAYEQYF
TRBD1 . TRBJ1-4 TRBV19 TGTGCCAGTAGCCTTCCGGGACAGCCATTTAATGAAAAACTGTTTTTT CASSLPGQPFNEKLFF
TRBD2 . TRBJ2-3 TRBV11-2 TGTGCCAGCAGCTTAGACGGGCGGGAGGTGTGGGCAGATACGCAGTATTTT CASSLDGREVWADTQYF
. once TRBJ1-1 TRBV29-1 TGCAGCGTTTGGCGGGGAATGAACACTGAAGCTTTCTTT CSVWRGMNTEAFF
TRBD2 few TRBJ2-2 TRBV7-8 TGTGCCAGCAGCTTAAAACTAGCGGGAGTCACCGGGGAGCTGTTTTTT CASSLKLAGVTGELFF
TRBD1 . TRBJ2-7 TRBV7-9 TGTGCCAGCAGCTTAGAGGCGACAGGGGGTAATGGGAAGCAGTACTTC CASSLEATGGNGKQYF
TRBD1 once TRBJ1-2 TRBV6-5 TGTGCCAGCAGTTACGACAGGGGCTATGGCTACACCTTC CASSYDRGYGYTF
. . TRBJ2-1 TRBV6-5 TGTGCCAGCAGCTTCGGACAGTCCTACAATGAGCAGTTCTTC CASSFGQSYNEQFF
TRBD2 . TRBJ2-7 TRBV18 TGTGCCAGCTCACCACAGGGAGGGGACTACGAGCAGTACTTC CASSPQGGDYEQYF
TRBD2 . TRBJ2-3 TRBV4-2 TGTGCCAGCCATAGCGGGGGGGCCGAAGATACGCAGTATTTT CASHSGGAEDTQYF
TRBD2 . TRBJ2-1 TRBV7-2 TGTGCCAGCAGTCAAGACTTAGCGGGAGGGCCAGGTTATTGGTTCTTC CASSQDLAGGPGYWFF
. . TRBJ2-1 TRBV4-2 TGTGCCAGCAGCCAAGGGAGCGAGAAGAACAATGAGCAGTTCTTC CASSQGSEKNNEQFF
TRBD1 . TRBJ1-2 TRBV10-3 TGTGCCATCAGTGTACGAACTACAGGGGATGGCTACACCTTC CAISVRTTGDGYTF
. few TRBJ1-4 TRBV7-8 TGTGCCAGCAGCCAGACAGCCGCTAATGAAAAACTGTTTTTT CASSQTAANEKLFF
TRBD1 . TRBJ1-1 TRBV12-5 TGTGCTAGTGGTTTCACAGGGGGACCTATGAACACTGAAGCTTTCTTT CASGFTGGPMNTEAFF
. once TRBJ1-2 TRBV7-8 TGTGCCAGCAGCTTAGGAGGGTGTGGCTACACCTTC CASSLGGCGYTF
. few TRBJ1-5 TRBV6-1 TGTGCCAGCAGTGAGGGAGGCAATCAGCCCCAGCATTTT CASSEGGNQPQHF
TRBD2 . TRBJ2-2 TRBV2 TGTGCCAGCAGGGCGGGGGGCCTGAACACCGGGGAGCTGTTTTTT CASRAGGLNTGELFF
. . TRBJ1-1 TRBV10-2 TGCGCCAGCACTTACGGGAACACTGAAGCTTTCTTT CASTYGNTEAFF
. . TRBJ2-5 TRBV13 TGTGCCAGCAGCTTAGGCCCTGTTGAACTCAGGGGGGCCCAGTACTTC CASSLGPVELRGAQYF
. . TRBJ1-6 TRBV9 TGTGCCAGCAGCCCCGTTCAGGGCAATGTTTCACCCCTCCACTTT CASSPVQGNVSPLHF
. few TRBJ1-2 TRBV5-1 TGCGCCAGCAGCTTGACGAGGGTAAGGAGCGGCTATGGCTACACCTTC CASSLTRVRSGYGYTF
. . TRBJ1-2 TRBV7-2 TGTGCCAGCAGCAATAGCTATGGCTACACCTTC CASSNSYGYTF
TRBD1 . TRBJ2-1 TRBV28 TGTGCCAGCACCTCAGGGGGAAGGCCAAGCTCCTACAATGAGCAGTTCTTC CASTSGGRPSSYNEQFF
. . TRBJ2-3 TRBV10-3 TGTGCCATCAGTCTGGAGCCCATCCGTGATACGCAGTATTTT CAISLEPIRDTQYF
TRBD2 . TRBJ2-7 TRBV19 TGTGCCAGTAGTAGAACAGGGGTCGTCGCGGGACTAGCGGGTGGGGACGAGCAGTACTTC CASSRTGVVAGLAGGDEQYF
. . TRBJ1-1 TRBV18 TGTGCCAGCTCACCACGGGCCACTGAAGCTTTCTTT CASSPRATEAFF
TRBD2 . TRBJ2-7 TRBV28 TGTGCCAGCAGTTTTAATCCTAGCGGGAGTCAAGAGCAGTACTTC CASSFNPSGSQEQYF
. . TRBJ1-3 TRBV29-1 TGCAGCGTACAATGGCCGCTCTCTGGAAACACCATATATTTT CSVQWPLSGNTIYF
. . TRBJ2-3 TRBV19 TGTGCCAGTAGTCCTCGCTCTTCGTTGGGGACTACAGATACGCAGTATTTT CASSPRSSLGTTDTQYF
. . TRBJ1-1 TRBV9 TGTGCCAGCAGCGTAGAGGTGAACAGGGCGGCTGAAGCTTTCTTT CASSVEVNRAAEAFF
. . TRBJ2-3 TRBV29-1 TGCAGCGTTGAGAGTGAGACTGGCACAGATACGCAGTATTTT CSVESETGTDTQYF
. . TRBJ2-7 TRBV5-1 TGCGCCAGCAGATCTGCCCACGAGCAGTACTTC CASRSAHEQYF
TRBD1 . TRBJ1-5 TRBV28 TGTGCCAGCAGTTACAGGGGCGGCGCTCAGCCCCAGCATTTT CASSYRGGAQPQHF
. . TRBJ2-5 TRBV19 TGTGCCAGTAGTATCGACGGGCAAGAGACCCAGTACTTC CASSIDGQETQYF
. few TRBJ1-4 TRBV4-3 TGCGCCAGCAGCCCGGGAGCCCCGGGAAAACTGTTTTTT CASSPGAPGKLFF